The next 9 T cell receptor beta chains were all read from a single sample in a study of blood T cell repertoires in COVID-19. Assay: immunoSEQ multiplex PCR; the TCRdb copy retains only in-frame clones and omits some. The data hold some 180,000 clones, with 81% observed a single time. Sequencing input: peripheral blood. All receptors come from an elderly woman with COVID-19, enrolled during active disease.

This clone has more than one count but fewer than ten. V is TRBV5-1 and J is TRBJ1-4; the D gene is possibly TRBD1 (5 bases). Germline V CDR1 and CDR2: SGHRS, YFSETQ. The V gene lost 1 base and the J gene lost 5 bases, with 9 bases spanning the gap. This CDR3 comprises 14 residues. The CDR3 sequence is CASSLRRANEKLFF. DNA for the CDR3: TGCGCCAGCAGCTTGCGCAGGGCAAATGAAAAACTGTTTTTT.

V is TRBV5-4 and J is TRBJ2-3, with D unclear. Per the germline V gene, CDR1 is SGHNT and CDR2 is YYREEE (reference sequence). V lost 2 bases, J lost 5 bases, and 9 bases lay in between. There are 13 residues in the CDR3. CDR3: CASSLRLLDTQYF. The DNA of the CDR3 is TGTGCCAGCAGCTTAAGACTTTTAGATACGCAGTATTTT.

The CDR3, as DNA: TGTGCCAGCAGCTTAGAGGTACAGGGGGCCTATTTTAGCGTCTACAATGAGCAGTTCTTC. Residues: CASSLEVQGAYFSVYNEQFF. V is TRBV11-2 and J is TRBJ2-1, with 9 bases that match TRBD1. CDR3 length: 20 residues. Germline V gives CDR1 SGHAT, CDR2 FQNNGV. Losses at the gene ends were 0 bases for V and 3 bases for J; bases not matched to a gene: 15.

The chain uses TRBV19 and TRBJ2-7, with unresolved D. This CDR3 is 14 amino acids long. V was pared by 3 bases and J by 0 bases, with 9 bases between. Germline CDR1 reads LNHDA; CDR2 reads SQIVND (reference sequence). CDR3 in amino acids: CASSMPGSSYEQYF. The CDR3 DNA is TGTGCCAGTAGTATGCCCGGTAGCTCCTACGAGCAGTACTTC. Full variable domain (rest looked up from reference TRBV19 and TRBJ2-7): DGGITQSPKYLFRKEGQNVTLSCEQNLNHDAMYWYRQDPGQGLRLIYYSQIVNDFQKGDIAEGYSVSREKKESFPLTVTSAQKNPTAFYLCASSMPGSSYEQYFGPGTRLTVT.

The chain joins TRBV9 to TRBJ1-5, with 7 bases lining up with TRBD1. This CDR3 is built from 15 residues. The germline gives CDR1 SGDLS, CDR2 YYNGEE. After removal of 1 base from V and 6 bases from J, the junction contained 7 bases not matched to a gene. The chain's CDR3 is CASSVTGTEGQPQHF. Written as DNA, the CDR3 is TGTGCCAGCAGCGTAACTGGGACAGAAGGTCAGCCCCAGCATTTT.

This clone was observed a few times. The chain employs TRBV10-3 and TRBJ1-1; D may be TRBD1 (6 bases). Germline V CDR1 and CDR2: ENHRY, SYGVKD. This CDR3 is 14 amino acids long. V was clipped by 7 bases and J by 3 bases, with 15 bases between them. CDR3 nucleotides: TGTGCCATCAACCAGGGGATAGGGGACACTGAAGCTTTCTTT. Protein product: CAINQGIGDTEAFF.

The chain employs TRBV5-1 and TRBJ2-5, with D possibly being TRBD1 (5 bases). Germline V gene lookup returns CDR1 SGHRS and CDR2 YFSETQ. Deletions cut 0 bases from V and 4 bases from J, with 13 bases between. The CDR3 extends over 15 amino acids. The CDR3 nucleotides read TGCGCCAGCAGCTTGGCCGGTGGGGCCGGAGAGACCCAGTACTTC. It specifies CASSLAGGAGETQYF.

The chain couples TRBV19 to TRBJ2-2; 9 nucleotides match TRBD1. Trimming removed 5 bases from V and 5 bases from J; junction bases left unmatched: 9. Germline CDR1 LNHDA, CDR2 SQIVND (reference sequence). This CDR3 has 16 amino acids. CDR3 sequence: CASSVPGQGDTGELFF. DNA for the CDR3: TGTGCCAGTAGTGTCCCGGGACAGGGAGATACCGGGGAGCTGTTTTTT.

The V call is TRBV10-2, the J call TRBJ2-7, with TRBD2 identical over 14 bases. The CDR3 runs to 16 residues. The germline V gene encodes CDR1 WSHSY and CDR2 SAAADI. V trimming: 3 bases; J trimming: 6 bases; junction bases outside the gene matches: 7. CDR3 region: CASSDFGLAGGAEQYF. DNA for the CDR3: TGCGCCAGCAGTGATTTCGGACTAGCGGGAGGAGCCGAGCAGTACTTC.